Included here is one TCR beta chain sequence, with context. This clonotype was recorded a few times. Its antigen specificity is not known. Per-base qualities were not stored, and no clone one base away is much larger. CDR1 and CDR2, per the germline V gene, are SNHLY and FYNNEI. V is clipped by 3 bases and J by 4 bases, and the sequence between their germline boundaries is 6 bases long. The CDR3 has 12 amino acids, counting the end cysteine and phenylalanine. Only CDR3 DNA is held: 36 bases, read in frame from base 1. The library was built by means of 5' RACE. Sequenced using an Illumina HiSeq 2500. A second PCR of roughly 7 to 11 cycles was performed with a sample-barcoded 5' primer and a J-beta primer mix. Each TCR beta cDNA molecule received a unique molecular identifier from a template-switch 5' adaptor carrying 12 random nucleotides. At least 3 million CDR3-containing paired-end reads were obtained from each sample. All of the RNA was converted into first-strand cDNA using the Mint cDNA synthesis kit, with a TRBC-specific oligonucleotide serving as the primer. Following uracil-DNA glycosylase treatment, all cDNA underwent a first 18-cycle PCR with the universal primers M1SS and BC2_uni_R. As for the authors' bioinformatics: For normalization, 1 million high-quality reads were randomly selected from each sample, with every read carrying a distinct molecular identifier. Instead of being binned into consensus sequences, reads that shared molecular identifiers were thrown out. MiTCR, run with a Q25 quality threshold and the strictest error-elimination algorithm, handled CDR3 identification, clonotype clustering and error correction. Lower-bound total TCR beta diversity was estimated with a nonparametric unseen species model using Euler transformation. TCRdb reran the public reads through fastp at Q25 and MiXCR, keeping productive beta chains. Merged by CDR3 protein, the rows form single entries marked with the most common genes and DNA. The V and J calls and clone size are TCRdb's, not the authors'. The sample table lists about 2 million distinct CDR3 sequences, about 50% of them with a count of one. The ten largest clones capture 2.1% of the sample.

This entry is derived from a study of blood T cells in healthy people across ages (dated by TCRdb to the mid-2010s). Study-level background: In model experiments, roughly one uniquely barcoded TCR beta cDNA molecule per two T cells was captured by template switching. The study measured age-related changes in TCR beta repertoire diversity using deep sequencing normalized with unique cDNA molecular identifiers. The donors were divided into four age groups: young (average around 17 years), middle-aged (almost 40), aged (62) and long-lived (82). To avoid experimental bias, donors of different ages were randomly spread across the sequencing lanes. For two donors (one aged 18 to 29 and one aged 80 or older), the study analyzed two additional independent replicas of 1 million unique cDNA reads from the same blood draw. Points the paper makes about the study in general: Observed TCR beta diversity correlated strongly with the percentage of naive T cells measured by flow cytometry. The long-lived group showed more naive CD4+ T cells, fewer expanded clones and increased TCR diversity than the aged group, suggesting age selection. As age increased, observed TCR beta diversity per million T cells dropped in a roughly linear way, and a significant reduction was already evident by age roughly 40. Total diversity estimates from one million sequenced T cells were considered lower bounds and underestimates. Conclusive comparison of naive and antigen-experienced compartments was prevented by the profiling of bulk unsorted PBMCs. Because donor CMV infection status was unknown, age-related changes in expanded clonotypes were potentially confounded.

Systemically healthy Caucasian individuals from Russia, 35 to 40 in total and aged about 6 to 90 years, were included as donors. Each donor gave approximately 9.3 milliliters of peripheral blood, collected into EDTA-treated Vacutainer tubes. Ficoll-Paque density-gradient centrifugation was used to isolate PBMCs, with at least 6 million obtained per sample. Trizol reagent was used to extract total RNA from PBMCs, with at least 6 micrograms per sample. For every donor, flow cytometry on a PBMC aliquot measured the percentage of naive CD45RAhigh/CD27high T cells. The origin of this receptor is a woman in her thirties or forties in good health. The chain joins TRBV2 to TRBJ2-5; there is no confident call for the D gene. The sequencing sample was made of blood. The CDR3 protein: CASSDWAETQYF. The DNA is TGTGCCAGCAGTGATTGGGCAGAGACCCAGTACTTC.